Shown below are 28 T cell receptor beta chains from a single sample sequenced in a study of T cell responses to AZD1222 COVID-19 vaccine. Some clones are missing from TCRdb's copy, which holds only in-frame ones; the method was immunoSEQ multiplex PCR. In the table there are 100,000 to 120,000 clones, 87% of which are singletons. The sample here was peripheral blood, taken on day 0 of AZD1222 vaccination. The source of these receptors is an adult in good health.

The CDR3 loop is CASSSTGGSPLHF. The CDR3 nucleotides read TGTGCCAGCAGTTCTACAGGTGGATCACCCCTCCACTTT. The chain is built from TRBV28 and TRBJ1-6, with D perhaps TRBD1 (5 bases). CDR1 and CDR2 (germline): MDHEN, SYDVKM. Trimming removed 4 bases from V and 10 bases from J, with 11 bases in between. This CDR3 comprises 13 residues.

This clone turned up a few times. The gene calls are TRBV18 and TRBJ2-7, with TRBD2 identical over 7 bases. Trimming cost V 2 bases and J 7 bases; bases outside gene matches: 5. The CDR3 totals 13 residues. Per the germline V gene, CDR1 is KGHSH and CDR2 is LQKENI. CDR3 in DNA: TGTGCCAGCTCACCAGGTTCCGGGAGGGAGCAGTACTTC. Its protein is CASSPGSGREQYF.

The chain joins TRBV7-2 to TRBJ1-2, with 9 bases that match TRBD1. The junction had 7 bases not matched to a gene; V was cut back by 5 bases and J by 6 bases. The CDR3 is 14 amino acids. Germline V gene lookup returns CDR1 SGHTA and CDR2 FQGNSA. The CDR3 DNA reads as TGTGCCAGCAGCCAGGACAGGGGATCGGATGGCTACACCTTC. It translates to CASSQDRGSDGYTF.

This clone has only a few counts. The chain couples TRBV4-1 to TRBJ1-2; D uncertain. Germline assignment: CDR1 MGHRA and CDR2 YSYEKL. The CDR3 is made up of 15 amino acids. V lost 0 bases and J 3 bases, leaving 11 bases between the germline ends. The CDR3 bases are TGCGCCAGCAGCCAAGATGTGAGGGAGGACTATGGCTACACCTTC. Its protein product is CASSQDVREDYGYTF.

The chain uses TRBV7-3 and TRBJ2-7, with 8 bases identical to TRBD1. Germline V gene lookup returns CDR1 SGHTA and CDR2 FQGTGA. The CDR3 covers 15 residues. V lost 5 bases and J lost 5; bases outside the gene matches: 11. The CDR3 nucleotides read TGTGCCAGCAGCGACCCCGGGTCAGGGGGCCACGAGCAGTACTTC. Its translation is CASSDPGSGGHEQYF.

V gene TRBV12-2 combines with J gene TRBJ1-5; TRBD1 was called by the table and not checked on the DNA. TRBV12-2 is flagged as a pseudogene. CDR3 length equals 16 residues. CDR3 sequence: CASRFPSARGDQPQHF. DNA of the CDR3: TGTGCAAGTCGCTTCCCCTCGGCCAGGGGTGATCAGCCCCAGCATTTT.

This chain's CDR3 is CASSFRSTTYEQYF. The CDR3 nucleotides are TGTGCCAGCAGCTTTAGATCTACTACCTACGAGCAGTACTTC. V gene TRBV5-6 combines with J gene TRBJ2-7; D remains unclear. Germline V gene sequence: CDR1 SGHDT, CDR2 YYEEEE. The CDR3 is 14 residues long. Deletions cut 2 bases from V and 2 bases from J, with 11 bases between.

This clone was detected only once. The V gene is TRBV7-6, the J gene TRBJ1-4, with TRBD1 matching 7 bases. V dropped 5 bases and J dropped 3; count of bases not matched to a gene: 6. CDR3 length equals 15 residues. Germline CDR1 is SGHVS and CDR2 is FNYEAQ. The CDR3: CASSPNRGANEKLFF. The CDR3 DNA is TGTGCCAGCAGCCCGAACAGGGGTGCTAATGAAAAACTGTTTTTT.

The rearrangement uses TRBV5-5 and TRBJ1-5; D is perhaps TRBD1 (6 bases). The CDR3 has 16 residues. CDR1 SGHKS and CDR2 YYEKEE come from the germline V gene (reference sequence). Between the trimmed V and J ends, which lost 4 bases and 3 bases, there was a span of 17 bases. This CDR3 is CASSLGQTRHNQPQHF. CDR3 bases: TGTGCCAGCAGCCTTGGACAGACGCGACACAATCAGCCCCAGCATTTT.

V gene TRBV3-1 (or the pseudogene TRBV3-2) combines with J gene TRBJ2-7; unclear D gene. The CDR3 length is 14 residues. Trimming shortened V by 4 bases and J by 2 bases, and 12 bases separated the two germline ends. Germline V gene sequence: CDR1 LGHDT, CDR2 YNNKEL (reference sequence). The CDR3 spells CASSPRTIPYEQYF. CDR3 nucleotides: TGTGCCAGCAGCCCGCGGACCATACCCTACGAGCAGTACTTC.

In its sample, this clone was seen a few times. The chain is built from TRBV4-2 and TRBJ2-5; D remains unclear. The CDR3 has 14 amino acids. The V and J ends lost 0 bases and 1 base respectively, with 6 bases between them. Germline V gene sequence: CDR1 LGHNA, CDR2 YNFKEQ. CDR3 nucleotides: TGTGCCAGCAGCCAAGACCCCGGCCAAGAGACCCAGTACTTC. It translates to CASSQDPGQETQYF.

The table lists this clone with a count of one. In DNA form, the CDR3 reads TGTGCCAGTAGTATAGGCGGTGGAGTTCGCGAGCAGTACTTC. Residues: CASSIGGGVREQYF. V and J are TRBV19 and TRBJ2-7; D not certain. V was cut by 1 base and J by 6 bases, with 13 bases left in between. CDR3 length: 14 amino acids. Per germline, CDR1 LNHDA and CDR2 SQIVND (reference sequence).

Notes on this clone: An end of the junction differs from the germline gene, which may be a read error. The identical CDR3 is also encoded by other nucleotide sequences in the sample. The chain uses TRBV11-1 and TRBJ2-7; D gene uncertain. CDR3 length: 15 amino acids. Per germline, CDR1 SGHAT and CDR2 FQDESV (reference sequence). CDR3 loop: CASSLDQVSSYEQYF. The CDR3 DNA reads TGTGCCAGTAGCTTAGACCAGGTTAGCTCCTACGAGCAGTACTTC.

The rearrangement joins TRBV19 to TRBJ2-5; 8 bases are shared with TRBD1. Germline CDR1 LNHDA, CDR2 SQIVND (reference sequence). The CDR3 has 17 residues. V trimming: 4 bases; J trimming: 1 base; junction bases outside the gene matches: 11. The CDR3 coding sequence is TGTGCCAGTAGTAGCCTGGGGACAGGACTACCCCAAGAGACCCAGTACTTC. Protein product: CASSSLGTGLPQETQYF.

The chain is built from TRBV24-1 and TRBJ2-7; 8 bases are a match to TRBD1. From germline, CDR1 is KGHDR and CDR2 SFDVKD. The CDR3 is 15 residues long. Trimming took 5 bases from V and 1 from J; bases not matched to a gene: 6. For the CDR3, the DNA is TGTGCCACCAGTGGAGGGACAGGTAAATCCTACGAGCAGTACTTC. Its translation is CATSGGTGKSYEQYF.

Regarding this clone: The same CDR3 also results from other DNA sequences found in this sample. The chain carries TRBV2 and TRBJ1-1; D perhaps matches TRBD1 (6 bases). The length of the CDR3 is 13 residues. The germline CDR1 and CDR2 sequences are SNHLY and FYNNEI. Trimming left V 5 bases short and J 0 bases short, with 7 bases between. The CDR3 nucleotides are TGTGCCAGCAGTACAGGGTTGAACACTGAAGCTTTCTTT. As protein: CASSTGLNTEAFF.

This clone was seen only a few times. The gene calls are TRBV3-1 (or the pseudogene TRBV3-2) and TRBJ1-3; 7 positions match TRBD1. Trimming at V came to 4 bases and at J to 2 bases, leaving 2 bases not matched to a gene. Germline V lookup: CDR1 LGHDT, CDR2 YNNKEL (reference sequence). This CDR3 is 14 amino acids long. CDR3 coding DNA: TGTGCCAGCAGCCTGACAGGGCCTGGAAACACCATATATTTT. Translated: CASSLTGPGNTIYF.

The chain employs TRBV7-9 and TRBJ2-2, with TRBD1 identical over 9 bases. The CDR3 has 17 amino acids. Germline values: CDR1 SEHNR, CDR2 FQNEAQ (reference sequence). Trimming removed 2 bases from V and 5 bases from J; junction bases left unmatched: 9. This chain's CDR3 is CASSLWGGQGRTGELFF. The CDR3 bases are TGTGCCAGCAGCTTATGGGGAGGACAGGGGAGAACCGGGGAGCTGTTTTTT.

This chain connects TRBV5-4 to TRBJ2-5, with 11 bases lining up with TRBD2. The CDR3 has 16 amino acids. Germline V gene lookup returns CDR1 SGHNT and CDR2 YYREEE (reference sequence). The junction had 6 bases not matched to a gene; V was cut back by 0 bases and J by 5 bases. CDR3 nucleotides: TGTGCCAGCAGCTTGGTTAGCGGGGGGGCCGGTGAGACCCAGTACTTC. Amino acid sequence: CASSLVSGGAGETQYF.

The chain combines TRBV6-2 or TRBV6-3 with TRBJ1-5, with a possible D match to TRBD1 (6 bases). The CDR3 length is 16 residues. The germline V gene has CDR1 MNHEY and CDR2 SVGEGT. V was shortened by 6 bases and J by 4 bases, with 19 bases between the two germline ends. The CDR3 region has the DNA TGTGCCAGCAGCCCACTTCGACAGGATCAAAATCAGCCCCAGCATTTT. It translates to CASSPLRQDQNQPQHF.

This rearrangement joins TRBV19 to TRBJ1-1, with D possibly being TRBD1 (6 bases). V gave up 5 bases and J gave up 7 bases, with 17 bases separating them. This CDR3 contains 14 residues. CDR1 is LNHDA and CDR2 is SQIVND in the germline V gene (reference sequence). The CDR3 DNA reads as TGTGCCAGTAGTCCCCTTAGGGGGGAGGTTGAAGCTTTCTTT. Translating gives CASSPLRGEVEAFF.

The gene calls are TRBV28 and TRBJ1-4, with D tentatively TRBD1 (5 bases). The CDR3 extends over 14 amino acids. Germline-derived CDR1 and CDR2 are MDHEN and SYDVKM. V lost 7 bases and J 7 bases, leaving 16 bases between the germline ends. CDR3 region: CASTPGQAPEKLFF. CDR3 bases: TGTGCCAGCACCCCAGGGCAGGCCCCTGAAAAACTGTTTTTT. Based on the CDR3 plus reference TRBV28 and TRBJ1-4, the full variable domain is DVKVTQSSRYLVKRTGEKVFLECVQDMDHENMFWYRQDPGLGLRLIYFSYDVKMKEKGDIPEGYSVSREKKERFSLILESASTNQTSMYLCASTPGQAPEKLFFGSGTQLSVL.

The chain links TRBV6-7 to TRBJ1-3; no definite D call. TRBV6-7 is filed as an ORF, its function uncertain. This CDR3 comprises 17 residues. Trimming took 4 bases from V and 4 from J, leaving 20 bases between them. DNA of the CDR3: TGTGCCAGCAGTTCCCCCGGGTACGGGGAGAACGGAAACACCATATATTTT. This codes for CASSSPGYGENGNTIYF.

This sequence joins TRBV14 and TRBJ2-6, with D maybe TRBD2 (5 bases). Trimming took 0 bases from V and 1 from J, leaving 10 bases between them. CDR1 is SGHDN and CDR2 is FVKESK in the germline V gene. CDR3 length equals 17 residues. The CDR3: CASSQDRRQSGANVLTF. CDR3 bases: TGTGCCAGCAGCCAAGATAGGAGGCAGTCTGGGGCCAACGTCCTGACTTTC.

This chain uses TRBV19 with TRBJ1-1; weak D call: TRBD1 (5 bases). The CDR3 length is 16 residues. Trimming removed 2 bases at V and 0 bases at J, with 13 bases between. Germline V gene data show CDR1 as LNHDA and CDR2 as SQIVND (reference sequence). CDR3 sequence: CASSIRTGYMNTEAFF. CDR3 nucleotide sequence: TGTGCCAGTAGTATAAGAACAGGATATATGAACACTGAAGCTTTCTTT.

This clone was seen a handful of times. CDR3 sequence (DNA): TGTGCCAGCAGTGAATGGGGTAATGAAAAACTGTTTTTT. It codes for CASSEWGNEKLFF. The chain combines TRBV6-1 with TRBJ1-4; no clear D gene. V lost 2 bases, J lost 4 bases, and 5 bases lay in between. Germline assignment: CDR1 MNHNS and CDR2 SASEGT. The CDR3 contains 13 residues.

Only one count was recorded for this clone. This chain links TRBV2 with TRBJ1-3; perhaps TRBD1 as D (6 bases). The germline V gene encodes CDR1 SNHLY and CDR2 FYNNEI. The CDR3 is made up of 16 amino acids. The V and J ends lost 6 bases and 2 bases respectively, with 17 bases between them. CDR3 nucleotide sequence: TGTGCCAGCAGCCCCATAAAGGGGGTACCTGGAAACACCATATATTTT. It is translated as CASSPIKGVPGNTIYF.

This clone appeared a single time. This chain connects TRBV4-2 to TRBJ2-1; no clear D gene. V lost 0 bases, J lost 4 bases, and 10 bases lay in between. Looked up from germline, CDR1 is LGHNA and CDR2 is YNFKEQ. This CDR3 contains 15 residues. CDR3 loop: CASSQDASPYNEQFF. The CDR3 bases are TGTGCCAGCAGCCAAGATGCCAGTCCTTACAATGAGCAGTTCTTC.